This T cell receptor (beta chain) came from a study of lymphopenia after photon versus proton radiotherapy. CDR3 length equals 14 residues. In germline, CDR1 is SGHKS, CDR2 YYEKEE (reference sequence). V gave up 3 bases and J gave up 3 bases, with 10 bases separating them. This clone was seen just once. The table came from immunoSEQ multiplex PCR; TCRdb's copy has only in-frame clones and leaves some out. Of about 160,000 clones listed, approximately 91% are singletons. This TCR was sampled from a man aged 50-60 years with gastric cancer. The starting material was peripheral blood, obtained from a patient treated with photon-based radiotherapy. The V gene is TRBV5-5, the J gene TRBJ2-1; D possibly uses TRBD1 or TRBD2 (5 bases each). The CDR3 DNA follows: TGTGCCAGCAGCTGGGGGATTAACTACAATGAGCAGTTCTTC. Its protein product is CASSWGINYNEQFF.